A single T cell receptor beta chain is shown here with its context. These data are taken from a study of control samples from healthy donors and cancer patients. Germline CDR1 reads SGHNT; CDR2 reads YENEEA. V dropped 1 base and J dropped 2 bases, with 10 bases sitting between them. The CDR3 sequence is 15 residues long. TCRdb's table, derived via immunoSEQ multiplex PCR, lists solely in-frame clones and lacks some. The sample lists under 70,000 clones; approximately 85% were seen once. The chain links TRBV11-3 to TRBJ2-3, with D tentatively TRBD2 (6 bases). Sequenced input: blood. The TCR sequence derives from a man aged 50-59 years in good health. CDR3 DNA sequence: TGTGCCAGCAGCTTAGGCCTAGCGAACACAGATACGCAGTATTTT. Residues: CASSLGLANTDTQYF.